The sequence of this TCR beta chain was determined in a study of tumour-infiltrating T cells in Burkitt lymphoma. Whole-study context: Survival, overall and progression-free, tracked with productive clonality.

CDR1 is SGHTA, CDR2 FQGNSA, per germline. This CDR3 comprises 14 residues. Trimming removed 1 base from V and 5 bases from J, with 11 bases in between. The data were produced by immunoSEQ multiplex PCR, yet TCRdb's version contains in-frame clones alone and is incomplete. The sample yields roughly 9,200 clones, 62% seen once. The sample taken for sequencing was tumor tissue. This rearrangement joins TRBV7-2 to TRBJ1-2, with a tentative D call TRBD1 (5 bases). The receptor was derived from a human donor with diffuse large B-cell lymphoma. The CDR3, as DNA: TGTGCCAGCAGCTTAGATCGCGGGGCTTATGGCTACACCTTC. Its translation is CASSLDRGAYGYTF. Looking up the rest from reference TRBV7-2 and TRBJ1-2 gives the full variable domain: GAGVSQSPSNKVTEKGKDVELRCDPISGHTALYWYRQSLGQGLEFLIYFQGNSAPDKSGLPSDRFSAERTGGSVSTLTIQRTQQEDSAVYLCASSLDRGAYGYTFGSGTRLTVV.